This T cell receptor (beta chain) was observed in a study of cytomegalovirus exposure and HLA in healthy donors. A multiplex PCR was run with 60 Vbeta primers and 13 Jbeta primers. Libraries were prepared by immunoSEQ multiplex PCR; TCRdb keeps only in-frame clonotypes and omits some of them. The sample lists 150,000 to 200,000 clones, approximately 86% occurring once. The CDR3 has 13 residues. Between the trimmed V and J ends, which lost 5 bases and 5 bases, there was a span of 12 bases. CDR1 and CDR2 (germline): MNHEY, SMNVEV (reference sequence). Concerning this clone itself: Its antigen remains unidentified.

Whole-study findings and limits: What a later analysis reportedly showed was that an Asian-associated ancestry cluster had fewer N-insertions than the approximately 700-donor mean.

This TCR was sampled from a male donor in good health and CMV-seronegative. The rearrangement uses TRBV27 and TRBJ1-2; tentatively, D is TRBD1 (5 bases). The source material was PBMCs. CDR3 coding DNA: TGTGCCAGCAGTAGGGGCTTTGGGTATGGCTACACCTTC. This translates into CASSRGFGYGYTF.